The table lists the clone carrying this T cell receptor (beta chain) with many counts. Its antigen remains unknown. This sample is drawn from a study of T-cell reconstitution after alpha-beta-depleted transplantation in children. A library of TCRbeta sequences, prepared with unique molecular identifiers, was generated. TCRdb passed the PCR reads through MiXCR, listing each CDR3 protein once. The data contain approximately 490,000 distinct CDR3 sequences, roughly a tenth of them seen just once; the ten biggest clones take up approximately 2%. Findings and caveats of the study: The main origin of T-cell counts and diversity one year after transplant was newly produced T cells. Surviving recipient T cells and thymic progenitors accounted for the high day-60 TCRbeta diversity observed in some patients.

Source: PBMCs, taken before TCRalphabeta/CD19-depleted stem cell transplant. This TCR came from a child aged 2 to 10 with inherited bone marrow failure, due to receive a stem cell transplant.

CDR3 nucleotides: TGTGCCAGCAGCCGGGGGACTAACCAAGAGACCCAGTACTTC. Translating it yields CASSRGTNQETQYF. J is TRBJ2-5 and V is TRBV28; 7 nucleotides agree with TRBD2. The CDR3 contains 14 residues. J lost 0 bases, V lost 6 bases, and 4 bases had no gene match. Germline-derived CDR1 and CDR2 are MDHEN and SYDVKM.